This entry is about one T cell receptor beta chain. The sample originates from a study of blood T cell repertoires in COVID-19. Germline V gives CDR1 LNHDA, CDR2 SQIVND (reference sequence). The ends lost 10 bases at V and 2 bases at J; junction bases unmatched: 7. The CDR3 has 14 amino acids. It was during active infection that Seattle patients were enrolled and then longitudinally followed. Source study methods: Reference gene primers were amplified, and this amplification served to estimate nucleated cell counts. Data came from immunoSEQ multiplex PCR; TCRdb stores just in-frame clones and leaves some out. Clone size and V and J calls were adopted from that table, with D and trimming inferred from the DNA. The sample consists of 250,000 to 400,000 clones, around 88% of them appearing once.

The chain is built from TRBV19 and TRBJ1-5; 8 nucleotides match TRBD1. Sequenced: peripheral blood. The clonotype was recovered from a young woman with COVID-19, enrolled during active disease. DNA for the CDR3: TGTGCCACCACAGGGGGTGTTGGCAATCAGCCCCAGCATTTT. Its protein product is CATTGGVGNQPQHF.